Below are 2 T cell receptor beta chains sequenced from a single sample in a study of T cells in Graves' hyperthyroidism and ophthalmopathy. Amplification yielded TCR beta CDR3 regions, with RNA transcripts as the source. First-round RT-PCR of the TCR CDR3 relied on the HTBI primer set. TCRdb passed the multiplex PCR reads through MiXCR, listing each CDR3 protein once. The profile covers a few hundred thousand distinct CDR3 sequences, with more than 15% appearing a single time and 7.3% taken by the ten largest. Input material: blood. All receptors derive from a woman aged 25-40 years with Graves' hyperthyroidism.

This sequence joins TRBV6-5 and TRBJ1-2; D is unclear. With 2 bases removed from V and 4 bases from J, the gap between germline ends came to 11 bases. Germline V CDR1 and CDR2: MNHEY, SVGAGI. This CDR3 spans 14 amino acids. CDR3 protein: CASSYPGLVYGYTF. CDR3 in DNA: TGTGCCAGCAGTTACCCCGGGCTGGTCTATGGCTACACCTTC.

This clonotype was recorded at least ten times. CDR3: CASSTIGTGNQPQHF. The CDR3 nucleotides are TGTGCCAGCAGTACAATCGGGACAGGCAATCAGCCCCAGCATTTT. V and J are TRBV6-1 and TRBJ1-5; TRBD1 agrees at 7 bases. The CDR3 extends over 15 amino acids. The V gene end was trimmed by 5 bases and the J gene end by 2 bases; junction bases not matched to a gene: 6. The germline V gene has CDR1 MNHNS and CDR2 SASEGT.